This is a list of T cell receptor beta chains from one sample in a study of cytomegalovirus exposure and HLA in healthy donors. The data were produced by immunoSEQ multiplex PCR, yet TCRdb's version contains in-frame clones alone and is incomplete. The repertoire shows 140,000 or so clones; the top ten hold 0.75% to 1%. Sequencing was done on a sample of PBMCs. The receptors stem from a male donor in good health and CMV-seronegative. CDR3s include the opening cysteine and the closing phenylalanine or tryptophan. A D gene is named only where the DNA matches it firmly.

j_gene	v_gene	d_gene	CDR3nt	CDR3aa
TRBJ2-6	TRBV5-4	.	TGTGCCAGCAGCTTAACACAGGCTCCTGGGGCCAACGTCCTGACTTTC	CASSLTQAPGANVLTF
TRBJ2-7	TRBV30	.	TGTGCCTGGATCCCCAGGGGCTCCTACGAGCAGTACTTC	CAWIPRGSYEQYF
TRBJ1-2	TRBV27	.	TGTGCCAGCAGTTTGACCTTGGGAGAGGGTTATGGCTACACCTTC	CASSLTLGEGYGYTF
TRBJ2-5	TRBV4-2	.	TGTGCCAGCAGCCTCACTAGCCAAGAGACCCAGTACTTC	CASSLTSQETQYF
TRBJ1-1	TRBV7-9	.	TGTGCCAGCAGCCTGCCGGGGGGTGACACTGAAGCTTTCTTT	CASSLPGGDTEAFF
TRBJ2-7	TRBV7-2	TRBD1	TGTGCCAGCAGCTTAGTGGGACAGGGGCCCTACGAGCAGTACTTC	CASSLVGQGPYEQYF
TRBJ1-1	TRBV2	TRBD1	TGTGCCAGCAGTGAGGGCAGGGGGCAAGCTTTCTTT	CASSEGRGQAFF
TRBJ1-1	TRBV29-1	TRBD1	TGCAGCGTTGGTACAGGGGGCGAGAATGAAGCTTTCTTT	CSVGTGGENEAFF
TRBJ2-2	TRBV4-2	TRBD2	TGTGCCAGCAGCCAAGATAATGGCGGGAGCGGAACCGGGGAGCTGTTTTTT	CASSQDNGGSGTGELFF
TRBJ1-6	TRBV4-3	TRBD1	TGCGCCAGCAGCCAAGAGGCCGGGACAGGGGGTTCACCCCTCCACTTT	CASSQEAGTGGSPLHF
TRBJ2-5	TRBV10-2	.	TGCGCCAGCAAACCCCCGGGGGAAGAGACCCAGTACTTC	CASKPPGEETQYF
TRBJ2-7	TRBV5-6	.	TGTGCCAGCAGCTTACGTAGCGGATACGAGCAGTACTTC	CASSLRSGYEQYF
TRBJ2-3	TRBV9	TRBD2	TGTGCCAGCAGCGTAGCCTTAGTGGGGGGGAGCACAGATACGCAGTATTTT	CASSVALVGGSTDTQYF
TRBJ1-5	TRBV19	.	TGTGCCAGTAGTAGTTTGGGGAGGGGTAGCAATCAGCCCCAGCATTTT	CASSSLGRGSNQPQHF
TRBJ2-4	TRBV4-2	.	TGTGCCAGCAGCCAAGATACCGGGGCCAAAAACATTCAGTACTTC	CASSQDTGAKNIQYF
TRBJ1-2	TRBV6-5	.	TGTGCCAGCAGTTACTCGTCTCGCCAGGGGGGCTACACCTTC	CASSYSSRQGGYTF
TRBJ2-7	TRBV9	.	TGTGCCAGCAGCGTAGGGGGGCCAAGGCACGAGCAGTACTTC	CASSVGGPRHEQYF
TRBJ1-2	TRBV10-3	TRBD1	TGTGCCATCAGTATGGGACAGGGGGCCGATGGCTACACCTTC	CAISMGQGADGYTF